These 26 T cell receptor beta chains were all obtained from the same sample, sequenced in a study of cytomegalovirus exposure and HLA in healthy donors. Primers for the PCR totalled 60 Vbeta and 13 Jbeta. The assay was immunoSEQ multiplex PCR, and TCRdb's table has in-frame clones only and misses some. The table has some 120,000 clones, 10% to 13% seen once. Sequencing was performed on PBMCs. The origin of the receptors is a woman aged 18-29 years in good health and CMV-seropositive.

In this sample, this clone turned up a few times. V is TRBV28 and J is TRBJ2-7, with D possibly TRBD2 on 6 matching bases. The CDR3 consists of 14 residues. V was trimmed by 7 bases and J by 3 bases, leaving 16 bases between them. The germline CDR1 and CDR2 sequences are MDHEN and SYDVKM. This CDR3 reads CASKLAVLNYEQYF. Here the CDR3 DNA reads TGTGCCAGCAAACTAGCCGTTCTAAACTACGAGCAGTACTTC.

This clone is categorized as medium-sized (0.01 to 0.1%). This same CDR3 is encoded by further DNA sequences in the sample. J is TRBJ1-1 and V is TRBV4-1; no definite D call. The CDR3 sequence is 17 residues long. CDR1 MGHRA and CDR2 YSYEKL come from the germline V gene. The V and J ends lost 4 bases and 0 bases respectively, with 18 bases between them. CDR3 sequence (DNA): TGCGCCAGCAGCCCCTCGCGAACCAACCGCATGAACACTGAAGCTTTCTTT. Translated: CASSPSRTNRMNTEAFF.

This clone has more than one count but fewer than ten. The genes are TRBV27 and TRBJ2-1; a weak D match, TRBD1 (5 bases). The CDR3 has 14 amino acids. Looked up from germline, CDR1 is MNHEY and CDR2 is SMNVEV (reference sequence). The V end lost 7 bases, the J end lost 2 bases, and 12 bases lay between the germline ends. CDR3 sequence (DNA): TGTGCCAGCAAACACAGGTCGACCTACAATGAGCAGTTCTTC. Protein sequence: CASKHRSTYNEQFF.

This clone was counted a few times. The chain employs TRBV30 and TRBJ2-1; 7 positions match TRBD2. J lost 2 bases, V lost 7 bases, and 5 bases had no gene match. The CDR3 length is 13 residues. Germline-derived CDR1 and CDR2 are GTSNPN and SVGIG (reference sequence). The CDR3 protein is CASRTSPYNEQFF. CDR3 in DNA: TGTGCCTCTCGGACTAGTCCCTACAATGAGCAGTTCTTC.

This clone was seen only a few times. The gene calls are TRBV7-5 and TRBJ1-1. TRBV7-5 is flagged as a pseudogene. The length of the CDR3 is 14 residues. The CDR3 sequence is CARSFKRDNTEAFF. CDR3 nucleotides: TGTGCCAGAAGCTTTAAGAGGGATAACACTGAAGCTTTCTTT.

The chain is built from TRBV28 and TRBJ2-1, with TRBD1 as a possible D gene (7 bases). V shed 5 bases and J shed 6 bases, with 14 bases lying between them. Germline assignment: CDR1 MDHEN and CDR2 SYDVKM. The CDR3 runs 14 residues. This chain's CDR3 is CASSRRGLGNEQFF. DNA for the CDR3: TGTGCCAGCAGTCGGAGGGGGCTGGGCAATGAGCAGTTCTTC.

In its sample, this clone was seen a few times. This rearrangement joins TRBV13 to TRBJ1-1; a weak D match, TRBD1 (5 bases). V gave up 5 bases and J gave up 5 bases, with 18 bases separating them. CDR1 and CDR2 (germline): PRHDT, FYEKMQ (reference sequence). CDR3 length equals 15 residues. Here the CDR3 reads CASSPGTSRGTEAFF. CDR3 in DNA: TGTGCCAGCAGCCCCGGGACCAGCCGGGGGACTGAAGCTTTCTTT.

Only a few counts were recorded for this clone. The J gene is TRBJ2-3, the V gene TRBV5-1; 8 positions agree with TRBD2. With 8 bases clipped from V and 5 bases from J, the junction kept 7 bases outside the gene matches. Germline loops: CDR1 SGHRS, CDR2 YFSETQ. This CDR3 region has 13 residues. CDR3 DNA sequence: TGCGCCAGTGCGGGGGGCTGGCAAGATACGCAGTATTTT. Translating it yields CASAGGWQDTQYF.

The chain couples TRBV7-2 to TRBJ2-7, with 9 positions matching TRBD2. The CDR3 consists of 14 residues. Germline values: CDR1 SGHTA, CDR2 FQGNSA. V lost 7 bases, J lost 4 bases, and 8 bases stayed unmatched. DNA of the CDR3: TGTGCCAGCACCGCGGGGGGGACGGGATACGAGCAGTACTTC. Translated: CASTAGGTGYEQYF.

Only a few counts were recorded for this clone. CDR3 amino acids: CASGLGGSGANVLTF. The CDR3 DNA follows: TGCGCCAGCGGCCTCGGGGGGTCTGGGGCCAACGTCCTGACTTTC. V and J are TRBV5-1 and TRBJ2-6; 7 nucleotides agree with TRBD2. The length of the CDR3 is 15 residues. V shed 7 bases and J 1 base; nucleotides not matched to a gene: 5. CDR1 is SGHRS, CDR2 YFSETQ, per germline.

There are a few counts of this clone. The genes are TRBV2 and TRBJ2-3, with 7 bases matching TRBD1. Germline trimming cut 5 bases from V and 4 bases from J; bases unmatched to any gene: 6. CDR1 and CDR2 from the germline V gene are SNHLY and FYNNEI. The CDR3 sequence is 14 residues long. The CDR3 nucleotides read TGTGCCAGCAGTTCACAGGGGTGGGCAGATACGCAGTATTTT. This encodes CASSSQGWADTQYF.

This chain joins TRBV5-1 and TRBJ2-5, with 13 bases that match TRBD2. The CDR3 has 18 residues. From germline, CDR1 is SGHRS and CDR2 YFSETQ. V dropped 1 base and J dropped 0; count of bases not matched to a gene: 6. Written as DNA, the CDR3 is TGCGCCAGCAGCTTGACGACTAGCGGGAGGAAGTACCAAGAGACCCAGTACTTC. Amino acids: CASSLTTSGRKYQETQYF.

There are a few counts of this clone. An end of the junction differs from the germline gene, which may be a read error. This chain uses TRBV28 with TRBJ2-7, with 7 bases that match TRBD1. The CDR3 contains 12 residues. CDR1 MDHEN and CDR2 SYDVKM come from the germline V gene. CDR3 residues: CASSSGQALGDF. The CDR3 DNA is TGTGCCAGCAGTTCCGGACAGGCCTTAGGAGACTTC.

Here the CDR3 DNA reads TGTGCCAGCAGCTCCAGGACTAGCGGAGCTTACAATGAGCAGTTCTTC. This gives the protein CASSSRTSGAYNEQFF. The V call is TRBV7-8, the J call TRBJ2-1; TRBD2 matches at 10 bases. The germline gives CDR1 SGHVS, CDR2 FQNEAQ. This CDR3 has 16 amino acids. V was clipped by 4 bases and J by 4 bases; unmatched bases: 7.

This chain connects TRBV13 to TRBJ2-5, with 13 nucleotides matching TRBD2. The V segment lost 5 bases and the J segment 5 bases; nucleotides outside the gene matches: 11. The CDR3 consists of 17 residues. Germline CDR1 is PRHDT and CDR2 is FYEKMQ (reference sequence). The DNA of the CDR3 is TGTGCCAGCAGCCCTAGACTAGCGGGAGGAGGGTTGGAGACCCAGTACTTC. It yields the protein CASSPRLAGGGLETQYF.

This clone was counted between two and nine times. The rearrangement uses TRBV28 and TRBJ1-1; D might be TRBD1 (5 bases). V was cut by 7 bases and J by 0 bases, with 12 bases left in between. Germline CDR1 is MDHEN and CDR2 is SYDVKM. This CDR3 comprises 14 residues. CDR3 protein: CASTPGGVNTEAFF. CDR3 in DNA: TGTGCCAGCACCCCCGGGGGGGTGAACACTGAAGCTTTCTTT.

This clone was observed a handful of times. V usage is TRBV10-1 and J usage is TRBJ2-7; unclear D gene. The germline CDR1 and CDR2 sequences are WNHNN and SYGVQD (reference sequence). The V gene lost 6 bases and the J gene lost 3 bases, with 15 bases spanning the gap. CDR3 length equals 14 residues. The CDR3 DNA sequence: TGCGCCAGCAGGGTGGAGCAGCCACACTACGAGCAGTACTTC. Protein product: CASRVEQPHYEQYF.

The chain carries TRBV12-5 and TRBJ2-1; 8 positions agree with TRBD2. V shed 5 bases and J 4 bases; nucleotides not matched to a gene: 7. This CDR3 has 15 amino acids. Per germline, CDR1 LGHNT and CDR2 FRNRAP. The CDR3 DNA follows: TGTGCTAGTGGTGGTACTAGCGGAGTTTACAATGAGCAGTTCTTC. It is translated as CASGGTSGVYNEQFF.

The gene calls are TRBV5-6 and TRBJ2-2; 10 bases map to TRBD2. V lost 1 base, J lost 6 bases, and 3 bases stayed unmatched. CDR1 is SGHDT, CDR2 YYEEEE, per germline. The CDR3 extends over 15 amino acids. CDR3 sequence (DNA): TGTGCCAGCAGCTTGCCTAGCGGGAGTTCCGGGGAGCTGTTTTTT. Translated, it gives CASSLPSGSSGELFF.

J is TRBJ2-7 and V is TRBV28, with 9 positions matching TRBD2. V lost 2 bases and J lost 9; bases outside the gene matches: 14. Germline CDR1 is MDHEN and CDR2 is SYDVKM. The CDR3 has 16 amino acids. CDR3 DNA sequence: TGTGCCAGCAGTTTAGTTCGCCTAGCGGGAAACAATGGGCAGTACTTC. The encoded protein is CASSLVRLAGNNGQYF.

The V gene is TRBV19, the J gene TRBJ2-2, with D perhaps matching TRBD1 (5 bases). Germline V gene data show CDR1 as LNHDA and CDR2 as SQIVND (reference sequence). The CDR3 runs 14 residues. V was cut by 6 bases and J by 3 bases, with 11 bases left in between. CDR3: CASRVQGYTGELFF. The CDR3 region has the DNA TGTGCCAGTAGAGTCCAGGGTTACACCGGGGAGCTGTTTTTT.

The chain has TRBV5-4 and TRBJ2-6; tentative D call: TRBD1 (5 bases). The CDR3 runs 15 residues. The germline V gene encodes CDR1 SGHNT and CDR2 YYREEE (reference sequence). V was trimmed by 5 bases and J by 0 bases, leaving 9 bases between them. The CDR3 reads CASRSGLSGANVLTF. CDR3 nucleotides: TGTGCCAGCAGGTCAGGGCTCTCTGGGGCCAACGTCCTGACTTTC.

This clone was detected only a few times. V is TRBV7-2 and J is TRBJ2-1; possible D gene TRBD2, 7 bases. The CDR3 contains 15 residues. The germline V gene has CDR1 SGHTA and CDR2 FQGNSA. Trimming removed 3 bases from V and 2 bases from J, with 11 bases in between. CDR3 sequence reads: CASSFRGGTYNEQFF. DNA for the CDR3: TGTGCCAGCAGCTTTAGGGGGGGAACCTACAATGAGCAGTTCTTC. Variable domain in full (rest from reference TRBV7-2 and TRBJ2-1): GAGVSQSPSNKVTEKGKDVELRCDPISGHTALYWYRQSLGQGLEFLIYFQGNSAPDKSGLPSDRFSAERTGGSVSTLTIQRTQQEDSAVYLCASSFRGGTYNEQFFGPGTRLTVL.

This clone was observed a few times. This rearrangement joins TRBV27 to TRBJ2-1; 7 bases fit TRBD2. The CDR3 sequence is 16 residues long. Germline V gives CDR1 MNHEY, CDR2 SMNVEV (reference sequence). The trim removed 8 bases at V and 2 bases at J, leaving 12 bases unmatched. The CDR3 region has the DNA TGTGCCAGCGCTTACTCAAGCGGGATAACCTACAATGAGCAGTTCTTC. This encodes CASAYSSGITYNEQFF.

A few counts support this clone. The V call is TRBV2, the J call TRBJ2-6; TRBD2 matches 7 bases. The CDR3 spans 16 residues. Germline CDR1 reads SNHLY; CDR2 reads FYNNEI. V dropped 3 bases and J dropped 4; count of bases not matched to a gene: 6. As DNA, the CDR3 is TGTGCCAGCAGTGATGGGGAGGGGCGCGGGGCCAACGTCCTGACTTTC. It is translated as CASSDGEGRGANVLTF.

The gene calls are TRBV4-1 and TRBJ2-1; TRBD1 might be the D (5 bases). Germline assignment: CDR1 MGHRA and CDR2 YSYEKL. The CDR3 sequence is 14 residues long. The ends were cut back, 2 bases at V and 6 bases at J, with 11 bases in the middle. DNA for the CDR3: TGCGCCAGCAGCCAAACCCGGACATTCAATGAGCAGTTCTTC. Amino acid sequence: CASSQTRTFNEQFF.